This TCR beta chain was obtained from a study of blood T cell repertoires in COVID-19 (dated by TCRdb to about 2020). In the study overall: Samples covering the acute and convalescent phases of COVID-19 were provided by collaborators in the United States, Italy and Spain. The material from the prospective study consisted of cDNA or gDNA derived from T cells, B-cell-depleted T cells, or PBMCs. The sample metadata nearly always contained a de-identified subject ID, COVID-19 status, age in years and sex. Subjects who had been exposed to COVID-19, were actively infected with it, or had recovered from it provided the deeply sampled blood TCRbeta repertoires that made up the dataset. The repertoires were released in a freely available public database intended as a resource for research on the immune response to SARS-CoV-2. The samples were drawn from the first 160 participants of the ongoing ImmuneRACE study and from some 1,300 subjects provided by 6 global collaborators. Where HLA class I and class II types were available, the types were taken from metadata supplied by the sample provider, not from assay-based typing. General conclusions and limits of the study: Clinical and demographic metadata were provided uncurated, with the amount varying by source and participant.

There are 13 amino acids in the CDR3, from cysteine to phenylalanine inclusive. Only the CDR3 DNA is retained, 39 bases long and in frame from the first base. V and J are truncated by 6 bases and 6 bases respectively, leaving an intervening sequence of 12 bases. Enrolling through a virtual design, the prospective study's participants ranged in age from about 18 to 89 years and lived across 20 to 25 United States geographic areas. To assign participants to cohorts, the prospective study relied on clinical history that participants themselves reported in a screening survey and a study questionnaire. Each participant in the prospective study had whole blood, serum and a nasopharyngeal or oropharyngeal swab collected by mobile phlebotomists. Participants in the prospective study had the option to provide additional blood draws and questionnaires over an approximately 2-month period. Before DNA extraction, prospective study blood samples were shipped either frozen or at room temperature.

Regarding this clone: It has no known antigen specificity. Nothing much larger sits one base from this clone, and base qualities are not available.

The immunoSEQ Assay, a bias-controlled multiplex PCR, was used to amplify TCRbeta CDR3 regions from genomic DNA. As for how the authors treated the data: Within the assay, amplification of reference gene primers was used to estimate how many nucleated cells each sample contained. Sequence reads were collapsed and filtered to measure the absolute abundance of every unique TCRbeta CDR3 rearrangement. For each sample, productive Simpson clonality was calculated by taking the square root of Simpson's diversity index across productive rearrangements. Not all clones reach the TCRdb copy of this immuneACCESS table, which keeps in-frame sequences only. Checked studies attribute under half of the gap to unresolved V genes and leave the rest unexplained. V and J calls and clone size are those listed in that table; D and trimming were worked out from the DNA. Across this sample there are approximately 150,000 clones, with about 86% seen only once. The top ten hold roughly 2.2% of the sample.

The chain was built from TRBV12-3 or TRBV12-4 and TRBJ1-5; TRBD1 is a weak D gene call, 6 bases matching. The sequence was collected from a man aged 35 to 55 with acute COVID-19. The sample comprised PBMCs or T cells enriched from blood (not recorded which). This receptor has the CDR3 CASRLGQSQPQHF. The nucleotides are TGTGCCAGCAGGCTAGGACAGAGTCAGCCCCAGCATTTT.